This TCR beta chain was obtained from a study of cytomegalovirus exposure and HLA in healthy donors. Findings and caveats of the study: Within an earlier analysis, most TCR beta V segments proved productive either about 90% or about 30% of the time.

The germline CDR1 and CDR2 sequences are SNHLY and FYNNEI. The CDR3 is made up of 17 amino acids. V gave up 5 bases and J gave up 1 base; unmatched junction bases: 9. 13 Jbeta primers and 60 Vbeta primers were used for the PCR. In the study's own analysis: About 9.9 million of the roughly 80 million unique TCR beta chains counted in a later analysis were shared. The repertoire was sequenced with immunoSEQ multiplex PCR; TCRdb's copy has only in-frame clones and lacks some. V and J calls and clone size are copied from that table; D and trimming were computed from the DNA. The data hold approximately 80,000 clones, with 63% observed a single time. In regard to this clone: Its specificity is not known.

Sample: PBMCs. The sequence was collected from a woman between 40 and 55 years old in good health and CMV-seropositive. The genes are TRBV2 and TRBJ2-3; 10 bases fit TRBD2. Here the CDR3 reads CASSLAGLADRTDTQYF. The CDR3 nucleotides are TGTGCCAGCAGTCTAGCCGGACTAGCGGACCGCACAGATACGCAGTATTTT.